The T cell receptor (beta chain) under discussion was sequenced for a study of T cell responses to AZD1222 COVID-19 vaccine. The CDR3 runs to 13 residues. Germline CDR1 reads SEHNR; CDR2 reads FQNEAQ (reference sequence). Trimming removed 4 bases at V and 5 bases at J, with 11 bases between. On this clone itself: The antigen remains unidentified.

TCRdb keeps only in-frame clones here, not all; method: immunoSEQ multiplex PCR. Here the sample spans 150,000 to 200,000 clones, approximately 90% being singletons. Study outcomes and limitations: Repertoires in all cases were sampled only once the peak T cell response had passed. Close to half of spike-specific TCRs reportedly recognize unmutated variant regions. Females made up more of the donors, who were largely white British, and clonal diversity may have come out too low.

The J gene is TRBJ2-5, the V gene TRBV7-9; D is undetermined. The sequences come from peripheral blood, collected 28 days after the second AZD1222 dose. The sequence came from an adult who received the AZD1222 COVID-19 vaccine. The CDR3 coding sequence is TGTGCCAGCAGCTCCCCGGTACCGGAGACCCAGTACTTC. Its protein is CASSSPVPETQYF.